A single sample is the source of the 25 T cell receptor beta chains below, sequenced in a study of blood T cell repertoires in COVID-19. Produced via immunoSEQ multiplex PCR; TCRdb's table is partial and in-frame only. The table records about 150,000 clones, about 89% of them present only once. Sequencing was carried out using peripheral blood. The source of these receptors is a man aged 50 to 59 who had recovered from COVID-19.

The chain links TRBV7-2 to TRBJ2-1, with 9 bases identical to TRBD2. This CDR3 region has 17 residues. Germline V lookup: CDR1 SGHTA, CDR2 FQGNSA. J lost 4 bases, V lost 3 bases, and 10 bases had no gene match. The CDR3 bases are TGTGCCAGCAGCTTCAGGTGGAGCGGGGGGCGATACAATGAGCAGTTCTTC. This gives the protein CASSFRWSGGRYNEQFF. Variable domain in full (rest from reference TRBV7-2 and TRBJ2-1): GAGVSQSPSNKVTEKGKDVELRCDPISGHTALYWYRQSLGQGLEFLIYFQGNSAPDKSGLPSDRFSAERTGGSVSTLTIQRTQQEDSAVYLCASSFRWSGGRYNEQFFGPGTRLTVL.

This chain links TRBV2 with TRBJ2-1; maybe TRBD1 (6 bases). CDR1 is SNHLY, CDR2 FYNNEI, per germline. The CDR3 sequence is 13 residues long. V was pared by 5 bases and J by 5 bases, with 10 bases between. As DNA, the CDR3 is TGTGCCAGCAGTCCCGACAGGCACAATGAGCAGTTCTTC. This translates into CASSPDRHNEQFF.

The chain is built from TRBV2 and TRBJ1-1, with 9 bases aligning to TRBD1. The CDR3 length is 15 residues. Germline trimming cut 0 bases from V and 3 bases from J; bases unmatched to any gene: 2. The germline gives CDR1 SNHLY, CDR2 FYNNEI. CDR3 DNA sequence: TGTGCCAGCAGTGAAGCGACAGGGGGATACACTGAAGCTTTCTTT. This translates into CASSEATGGYTEAFF.

The J gene is TRBJ1-2, the V gene TRBV6-5; no firm D call. This CDR3 region has 11 residues. V lost 7 bases, J lost 8 bases, and 11 bases lay in between. Germline assignment: CDR1 MNHEY and CDR2 SVGAGI. CDR3 protein: CASTQTTGYTF. The CDR3 nucleotides read TGTGCCAGCACCCAGACTACGGGCTACACCTTC.

The chain has TRBV18 and TRBJ1-5; D may be TRBD1 (5 bases). The V gene's germline CDR1 is KGHSH and CDR2 LQKENI. V was pared by 3 bases and J by 6 bases, with 15 bases between. The CDR3 spans 15 residues. CDR3 nucleotides: TGTGCCAGCTCACCCGGATCCCTAGGGGTTCAGCCCCAGCATTTT. This sequence encodes CASSPGSLGVQPQHF.

The rearrangement uses TRBV2 and TRBJ1-2; 7 nucleotides match TRBD1. The CDR3 is 15 residues long. CDR1 and CDR2 from the germline V gene are SNHLY and FYNNEI. J lost 4 bases, V lost 0 bases, and 5 bases had no gene match. CDR3 sequence reads: CASSEAHRGGYGYTF. The CDR3 DNA reads as TGTGCCAGCAGTGAAGCACACAGGGGTGGCTATGGCTACACCTTC.

The rearrangement links TRBV5-6 to TRBJ2-1; 12 positions agree with TRBD2. CDR3 size: 18 residues. The germline gives CDR1 SGHDT, CDR2 YYEEEE. With 0 bases clipped from V and 3 bases from J, the junction kept 7 bases outside the gene matches. In DNA form, the CDR3 reads TGTGCCAGCAGCTTGGGACTAGCGGGGGCGTCCCGCTACAATGAGCAGTTCTTC. As protein: CASSLGLAGASRYNEQFF.

The chain has TRBV5-1 and TRBJ1-1, with 10 positions matching TRBD1. The CDR3 extends over 14 amino acids. CDR1 and CDR2 (germline): SGHRS, YFSETQ. Trimming removed 3 bases from V and 4 bases from J; junction bases left unmatched: 3. The CDR3 is CASSWTGGFTEAFF. In DNA, the CDR3 is TGCGCCAGCAGCTGGACAGGGGGGTTCACTGAAGCTTTCTTT.

The gene calls are TRBV4-1 and TRBJ2-5; TRBD2 is a possible D gene (7 bases). Germline CDR1 is MGHRA and CDR2 is YSYEKL. This CDR3 has 14 residues. V shed 0 bases and J shed 5 bases, with 10 bases lying between them. The CDR3 DNA sequence: TGCGCCAGCAGCCAAGATCGGGGGGCGGAGACCCAGTACTTC. It codes for CASSQDRGAETQYF.

The gene calls are TRBV10-1 and TRBJ2-1, with a tentative D call TRBD2 (5 bases). V lost 6 bases and J 4 bases, leaving 13 bases between the germline ends. Germline CDR1 and CDR2: WNHNN and SYGVQD (reference sequence). This CDR3 region has 14 residues. DNA of the CDR3: TGCGCCAGCAGCCCCAGCGGACCTTACAATGAGCAGTTCTTC. Its translation is CASSPSGPYNEQFF.

The chain is built from TRBV9 and TRBJ2-3; 8 positions match TRBD1. The germline gives CDR1 SGDLS, CDR2 YYNGEE. V lost 3 bases to trimming and J lost 0 bases; unmatched junction nucleotides: 3. CDR3 length: 15 residues. The CDR3 is CASSARTGSTDTQYF. In DNA form, the CDR3 reads TGTGCCAGCAGCGCCAGGACAGGGAGCACAGATACGCAGTATTTT.

This chain links TRBV4-1 with TRBJ1-3, with D hard to call. V lost 9 bases and J 0 bases, leaving 9 bases between the germline ends. This CDR3 region has 13 residues. Germline-derived CDR1 and CDR2 are MGHRA and YSYEKL. The CDR3 reads CASAQISGNTIYF. CDR3 coding DNA: TGCGCCAGTGCCCAGATCTCTGGAAACACCATATATTTT.

This clone showed up just once. The V and J genes are TRBV7-9 and TRBJ1-4, with D perhaps TRBD1 (6 bases). Germline CDR1 reads SEHNR; CDR2 reads FQNEAQ (reference sequence). The CDR3 loop spans 15 amino acids. The V end was cut by 1 base, the J end by 6 bases, with 12 bases between. This CDR3 is CASSLEAGADEKLFF. For the CDR3, the DNA is TGTGCCAGCAGCTTAGAGGCGGGGGCAGATGAAAAACTGTTTTTT.

In its sample, this clone was seen once. The chain is built from TRBV5-5 and TRBJ2-2; tentatively, D is TRBD1 (6 bases). The CDR3 extends over 15 amino acids. Trimming pared 5 bases from V and 7 bases from J, leaving 18 bases between. The germline gives CDR1 SGHKS, CDR2 YYEKEE (reference sequence). CDR3 in amino acids: CASSSGAGADGELFF. The CDR3 DNA reads as TGTGCCAGCAGTTCGGGCGCAGGGGCGGACGGGGAGCTGTTTTTT.

The chain joins TRBV12-3 or TRBV12-4 to TRBJ2-3; no clear D gene. Trimming left V 3 bases short and J 4 bases short, with 5 bases between. The CDR3 extends over 12 amino acids. CDR3 region: CASSFPADTQYF. The DNA of the CDR3 is TGTGCCAGCAGTTTTCCAGCAGATACGCAGTATTTT.

The chain has TRBV21-1 and TRBJ1-5; the DNA was not used to check the table's D call, TRBD1. TRBV21-1 is a known pseudogene. This CDR3 contains 18 residues. CDR3 sequence (DNA): TGTGCCAGCAGCGAAAGGGGACAGGGTATTTTTAAACGTCAGCCCCAGCATTTT. Translating it yields CASSERGQGIFKRQPQHF.

The chain carries TRBV6-1 and TRBJ1-6, with 8 nucleotides matching TRBD1. The CDR3 is made up of 15 amino acids. Looked up from germline, CDR1 is MNHNS and CDR2 is SASEGT. Trimming cost V 3 bases and J 10 bases; bases outside gene matches: 8. The CDR3 nucleotides read TGTGCCAGCAGTGACAGACAGGGGATTAGGTCACCCCTCCACTTT. The encoded protein is CASSDRQGIRSPLHF.

This clone was picked up a small number of times. The chain links TRBV9 to TRBJ2-7; possible D gene TRBD2, 6 bases. V lost 0 bases, J lost 7 bases, and 8 bases lay in between. The germline gives CDR1 SGDLS, CDR2 YYNGEE. The CDR3 length is 12 residues. The CDR3: CASSVEEGEQYF. CDR3 DNA sequence: TGTGCCAGCAGCGTAGAGGAGGGGGAGCAGTACTTC.

This clone was seen once. The chain employs TRBV7-2 and TRBJ2-2, with TRBD2 identical over 10 bases. The trim removed 5 bases at V and 8 bases at J, leaving 11 bases unmatched. The CDR3 runs to 16 residues. CDR1 is SGHTA and CDR2 is FQGNSA in the germline V gene. The DNA for the CDR3 is TGTGCCAGCAGCCCCCGGGTAGCGGGGGGAATGGGGGAGCTGTTTTTT. Protein product: CASSPRVAGGMGELFF.

The chain recombines TRBV5-5 with TRBJ2-3; D not resolved. From germline, CDR1 is SGHKS and CDR2 YYEKEE (reference sequence). CDR3 length equals 17 residues. V lost 0 bases and J lost 0, with 14 bases in between. The CDR3 loop is CASSLDVTVTSTDTQYF. Here the CDR3 DNA reads TGTGCCAGCAGCTTGGACGTAACTGTAACTAGCACAGATACGCAGTATTTT. Together with reference TRBV5-5 and TRBJ2-3, the CDR3 gives the full variable domain: DAGVTQSPTHLIKTRGQQVTLRCSPISGHKSVSWYQQVLGQGPQFIFQYYEKEERGRGNFPDRFSARQFPNYSSELNVNALLLGDSALYLCASSLDVTVTSTDTQYFGPGTRLTVL.

This chain joins TRBV5-4 and TRBJ2-1; TRBD2 matches 7 bases. There are 16 residues in the CDR3. V was clipped by 0 bases and J by 4 bases; unmatched bases: 7. CDR1 SGHNT and CDR2 YYREEE come from the germline V gene (reference sequence). Here the CDR3 reads CASSLAPGLNYNEQFF. The DNA for the CDR3 is TGTGCCAGCAGCTTGGCGCCGGGACTAAATTACAATGAGCAGTTCTTC.

V is TRBV19 and J is TRBJ1-2; 8 bases fit TRBD1. The germline V gene encodes CDR1 LNHDA and CDR2 SQIVND (reference sequence). This CDR3 spans 14 amino acids. Trimming at V came to 5 bases and at J to 4 bases, leaving 6 bases not matched to a gene. The CDR3 sequence is CASSRQGSSYGYTF. The CDR3 region has the DNA TGTGCCAGTAGTCGACAGGGGAGTAGCTATGGCTACACCTTC.

The V call is TRBV30, the J call TRBJ2-6; D possibly corresponds to TRBD2 (6 bases). CDR1 is GTSNPN, CDR2 SVGIG, per germline (reference sequence). V lost 3 bases to trimming and J lost 2 bases, with 11 bases between them. The CDR3 is made up of 15 amino acids. CDR3 amino acids: CAWRDRGTGANVLTF. DNA of the CDR3: TGTGCCTGGAGGGATCGGGGGACTGGGGCCAACGTCCTGACTTTC.

The chain joins TRBV18 to TRBJ2-7; TRBD1 matches at 7 bases. V lost 6 bases to trimming and J lost 0 bases; unmatched junction nucleotides: 8. Germline V gene sequence: CDR1 KGHSH, CDR2 LQKENI. This CDR3 comprises 15 residues. The CDR3 DNA is TGTGCCAGCTCCTCGGACAGGAGCAACTCCTACGAGCAGTACTTC. This encodes CASSSDRSNSYEQYF.

V gene TRBV9 combines with J gene TRBJ1-4, with D hard to call. CDR1 SGDLS and CDR2 YYNGEE come from the germline V gene. V gave up 3 bases and J gave up 5 bases, with 8 bases separating them. The CDR3 covers 13 residues. CDR3 protein: CASSARNNEKLFF. The CDR3 coding sequence is TGTGCCAGCAGCGCCAGGAACAATGAAAAACTGTTTTTT.